This TCR beta chain comes out of a study of T cell responses to AZD1222 COVID-19 vaccine. On the study more broadly: Pooled together were second doses at about 4 or about 12 weeks.

Profiling relied on immunoSEQ multiplex PCR, and the TCRdb table lists in-frame clones only, not all of them. The repertoire holds around 120,000 clones, with approximately 90% as singletons. Study-level results: Seropositive status at baseline applied to only a handful of AZD1222 recipients. There were vaccine-associated CD4 TCRs across spike, dominant at 160-218 and 743-854. Donors skewed white British and female; clonal diversity was possibly underestimated.

In its sample, this clone was seen a few times. Its target is not known. The clonotype comes from an adult in good health. Specimen: peripheral blood, collected on day 0 of AZD1222 vaccination.

DNA of the CDR3: TGCAGTGTTCTAAGGTTGGACGAGCAGTACTTC. Translating it yields CSVLRLDEQYF. The rearrangement uses TRBV20-1 and TRBJ2-7; D remains unclear. Germline CDR1 reads DFQATT; CDR2 reads SNEGSKA (reference sequence). The CDR3 consists of 11 residues. The V and J ends lost 7 bases and 5 bases respectively, with 12 bases between them.